This T cell receptor (beta chain) emerged from a study of graft-versus-host responses after intestinal transplantation. CDR3 length equals 14 residues. The germline CDR1 and CDR2 sequences are MGHRA and YSYEKL. Trimming shortened V by 4 bases and J by 1 base, and 10 bases separated the two germline ends. Generated by immunoSEQ multiplex PCR, the TCRdb table keeps only in-frame clones and is missing some. The repertoire consists of just over 20,000 clones, with 89% occurring once and the leading ten covering 5.1%. The material was PBMCs, obtained roughly 64 days after intestinal transplantation. The receptor was derived from a human patient who received an intestinal transplant, so some T cells may come from the graft donor. The rearrangement joins TRBV4-1 to TRBJ1-1; D possibly corresponds to TRBD1 (6 bases). This chain's CDR3 is CASSPKTGNTEAFF. The CDR3 DNA follows: TGCGCCAGCAGCCCCAAGACAGGGAACACTGAAGCTTTCTTT.